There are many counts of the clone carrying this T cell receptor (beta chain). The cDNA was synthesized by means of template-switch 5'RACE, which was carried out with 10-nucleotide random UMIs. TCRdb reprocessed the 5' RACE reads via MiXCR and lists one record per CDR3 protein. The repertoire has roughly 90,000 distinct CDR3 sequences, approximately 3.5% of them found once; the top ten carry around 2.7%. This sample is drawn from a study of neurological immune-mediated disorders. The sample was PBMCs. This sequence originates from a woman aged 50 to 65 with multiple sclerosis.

CDR3 nucleotide sequence: TGTGCCAGCAGTGAGACCCGGGACAGGGACTACGAGCAGTACTTC. Protein: CASSETRDRDYEQYF. The V and J genes are TRBV25-1 and TRBJ2-7, with TRBD1 identical over 9 bases. CDR3 length equals 15 residues. Germline assignment: CDR1 MGHDK and CDR2 SYGVNS. Unmatched junction bases numbered 6, after V lost 3 bases and J lost 3 bases.